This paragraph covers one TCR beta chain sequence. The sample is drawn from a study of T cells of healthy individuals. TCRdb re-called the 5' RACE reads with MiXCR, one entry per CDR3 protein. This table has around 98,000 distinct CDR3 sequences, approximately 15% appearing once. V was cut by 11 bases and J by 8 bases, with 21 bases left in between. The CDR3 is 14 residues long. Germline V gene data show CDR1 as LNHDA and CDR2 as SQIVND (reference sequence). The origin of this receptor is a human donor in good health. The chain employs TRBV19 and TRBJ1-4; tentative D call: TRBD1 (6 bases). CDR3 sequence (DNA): TGTGCCTTAGAGCCTGGGGGCGCCGACGAAAAACTGTTTTTT. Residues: CALEPGGADEKLFF.